These 18 T cell receptor beta chains were sequenced from one sample in a study of shared T cell receptors in the human thymus. TCRdb keeps only in-frame clones here, not all; method: immunoSEQ multiplex PCR. In the table there are about 500,000 clones, 78% of which are singletons. This same sample was also part of a study on human thymus T cells.

Sequencing was carried out using thymocytes. The receptors stem from a boy in the first two years of life with a congenital heart defect.

The J gene is TRBJ1-2, the V gene TRBV30; D remains unclear. V was trimmed by 3 bases and J by 4 bases, leaving 6 bases between them. The CDR3 is made up of 11 amino acids. CDR1 is GTSNPN and CDR2 is SVGIG in the germline V gene (reference sequence). The chain's CDR3 is CAWRRGYGYTF. The CDR3 DNA sequence: TGTGCCTGGAGGCGGGGCTATGGCTACACCTTC.

This chain links TRBV28 with TRBJ2-7, with TRBD2 identical over 15 bases. The germline gives CDR1 MDHEN, CDR2 SYDVKM. This CDR3 comprises 15 residues. V shed 3 bases and J 7 bases; nucleotides not matched to a gene: 4. CDR3 region: CASSFGTSGRWEQYF. CDR3 DNA: TGTGCCAGCAGTTTCGGGACTAGCGGGAGGTGGGAGCAGTACTTC.

Worth noting for this clone: Germline is not matched at one junction end, which may reflect a read error. The chain employs TRBV18 and TRBJ2-3; D may be TRBD2 (5 bases). Germline CDR1 KGHSH, CDR2 LQKENI. The CDR3 sequence is 17 residues long. The CDR3 protein is CASSPRPGRPSTDTQYF. The CDR3, as DNA: TGTGCCAGCTCCCCACGACCGGGGAGACCAAGCACAGATACGCAGTATTTT.

The CDR3 region is CAAPRREGNTGELFF. The CDR3 DNA reads as TGTGCCGCCCCTCGGCGGGAGGGGAACACCGGGGAGCTGTTTTTT. The chain couples TRBV30 to TRBJ2-2, with 9 bases identical to TRBD2. J was trimmed by 1 base and V by 8 bases; bases with no gene match: 8. Germline lookup yields CDR1 GTSNPN and CDR2 SVGIG (reference sequence). This CDR3 region has 15 residues.

CDR3 sequence: CASSGGSGVTYEQYF. Written as DNA, the CDR3 is TGTGCCAGCAGTGGAGGTAGCGGGGTTACCTACGAGCAGTACTTC. The chain combines TRBV2 with TRBJ2-7, with 8 positions matching TRBD2. J lost 2 bases, V lost 4 bases, and 7 bases had no gene match. Germline V CDR1 and CDR2: SNHLY, FYNNEI. The CDR3 spans 15 residues.

The sample holds one count of this clone. This chain links TRBV6-5 with TRBJ2-3; no clear D gene. The CDR3 is 13 amino acids. Germline CDR1 MNHEY, CDR2 SVGAGI. V lost 5 bases to trimming and J lost 5 bases, with 11 bases between them. CDR3: CASSKKRRDTQYF. CDR3 DNA sequence: TGTGCCAGCAGTAAAAAGAGGAGAGATACGCAGTATTTT.

This clone has just a few counts. The genes are TRBV6-1 and TRBJ2-5; the D gene is possibly TRBD2 (6 bases). V lost 3 bases to trimming and J lost 2 bases, with 22 bases between them. Germline V lookup: CDR1 MNHNS, CDR2 SASEGT. The CDR3 consists of 18 residues. For the CDR3, the DNA is TGTGCCAGCAGTGAGCGGTCAGCCGGGGCTGGGACTCAAGAGACCCAGTACTTC. Its translation: CASSERSAGAGTQETQYF.

This chain joins TRBV27 and TRBJ2-1; 10 bases fit TRBD2. The V gene end was trimmed by 5 bases and the J gene end by 0 bases; junction bases not matched to a gene: 16. The CDR3 runs to 20 residues. Per the germline V gene, CDR1 is MNHEY and CDR2 is SMNVEV (reference sequence). The CDR3 loop reads CASSTWRRTSGSSSYNEQFF. The CDR3 DNA follows: TGTGCCAGCAGTACCTGGAGAAGGACTAGCGGTTCAAGCTCCTACAATGAGCAGTTCTTC.

The gene calls are TRBV11-3 and TRBJ2-1; TRBD2 agrees at 10 bases. The CDR3 spans 18 residues. The V and J ends lost 2 bases and 5 bases, in that order; junction bases with no gene match: 12. Germline V CDR1 and CDR2: SGHNT, YENEEA. The CDR3 sequence is CASSLHLLGLAEDNEQFF. The CDR3 bases are TGTGCCAGCAGCTTACATTTGTTAGGACTAGCGGAAGACAATGAGCAGTTCTTC.

The V call is TRBV7-3, the J call TRBJ2-1; 7 nucleotides match TRBD2. CDR3 length: 19 residues. The V segment lost 0 bases and the J segment 2 bases; nucleotides outside the gene matches: 13. Germline CDR1 and CDR2: SGHTA and FQGTGA. In DNA form, the CDR3 reads TGTGCCAGCAGCTTAACAGTGGGAGGGCGGGAGAATGCCTACAATGAGCAGTTCTTC. Translated, it gives CASSLTVGGRENAYNEQFF.

The genes are TRBV7-9 and TRBJ2-3; 7 bases match TRBD2. V lost 2 bases to trimming and J lost 5 bases; unmatched junction nucleotides: 7. CDR3 length equals 15 residues. Germline values: CDR1 SEHNR, CDR2 FQNEAQ (reference sequence). CDR3 coding DNA: TGTGCCAGCAGCTTAATAAGCGGGACTGGAGATACGCAGTATTTT. Translation: CASSLISGTGDTQYF.

CDR3 nucleotides: TGTGCCAGCTCACCAATAGCTAACTATGGCTACACCTTC. Translation gives CASSPIANYGYTF. The V call is TRBV18, the J call TRBJ1-2; D unclear. Germline assignment: CDR1 KGHSH and CDR2 LQKENI. V was shortened by 2 bases and J by 0 bases, with 4 bases between the two germline ends. The CDR3 is 13 residues long.

The chain joins TRBV9 to TRBJ1-2; the D is unclear. The ends were cut back, 4 bases at V and 2 bases at J, with 12 bases in the middle. The germline V gene has CDR1 SGDLS and CDR2 YYNGEE. This CDR3 comprises 14 residues. The CDR3 region has the DNA TGTGCCAGCAGCCCTGGTAGGAGAAACTATGGCTACACCTTC. Protein product: CASSPGRRNYGYTF. Full variable domain (missing parts from reference TRBV9 and TRBJ1-2): DSGVTQTPKHLITATGQRVTLRCSPRSGDLSVYWYQQSLDQGLQFLIQYYNGEERAKGNILERFSAQQFPDLHSELNLSSLELGDSALYFCASSPGRRNYGYTFGSGTRLTVV.

This chain links TRBV5-6 with TRBJ2-1; no clear D. There are 14 residues in the CDR3. Germline-derived CDR1 and CDR2 are SGHDT and YYEEEE. V dropped 0 bases and J dropped 5 bases, with 9 bases sitting between them. CDR3 loop: CASSLGPSDNEQFF. CDR3 bases: TGTGCCAGCAGCTTGGGCCCATCAGACAATGAGCAGTTCTTC.

J is TRBJ1-2 and V is TRBV14; 10 nucleotides align to TRBD1. This CDR3 contains 16 residues. Germline trimming cut 1 base from V and 4 bases from J; bases unmatched to any gene: 6. Germline lookup yields CDR1 SGHDN and CDR2 FVKESK. The CDR3 DNA sequence: TGTGCCAGCAGCCAAGCCCGGACAGGGGGAGGCTATGGCTACACCTTC. Encoded protein: CASSQARTGGGYGYTF.

This clone turned up a few times. The gene calls are TRBV18 and TRBJ1-4; 9 bases are a match to TRBD1. J lost 5 bases, V lost 2 bases, and 12 bases had no gene match. Germline CDR1 is KGHSH and CDR2 is LQKENI. The CDR3 runs 18 residues. The CDR3 loop is CASSPSVGEDRGNEKLFF. The CDR3 DNA reads TGTGCCAGCTCACCATCCGTGGGGGAGGACAGGGGCAATGAAAAACTGTTTTTT.

The genes are TRBV6-1 and TRBJ2-4; tentative D call: TRBD2 (5 bases). From germline, CDR1 is MNHNS and CDR2 SASEGT. Trimming left V 0 bases short and J 1 base short, with 10 bases between. CDR3 length: 16 amino acids. CDR3 in amino acids: CASSEAGDFAKNIQYF. The CDR3 coding sequence is TGTGCCAGCAGTGAAGCGGGAGACTTCGCCAAAAACATTCAGTACTTC.

The chain has TRBV28 and TRBJ1-4; 8 bases agree with TRBD1. With V trimmed by 6 bases and J by 3 bases, 12 bases remained unmatched. The CDR3 length is 17 residues. Germline CDR1 and CDR2: MDHEN and SYDVKM. Written as DNA, the CDR3 is TGTGCCAGCAGCCCTTGGCTACAGGGGGTGGCTAATGAAAAACTGTTTTTT. Translating gives CASSPWLQGVANEKLFF.